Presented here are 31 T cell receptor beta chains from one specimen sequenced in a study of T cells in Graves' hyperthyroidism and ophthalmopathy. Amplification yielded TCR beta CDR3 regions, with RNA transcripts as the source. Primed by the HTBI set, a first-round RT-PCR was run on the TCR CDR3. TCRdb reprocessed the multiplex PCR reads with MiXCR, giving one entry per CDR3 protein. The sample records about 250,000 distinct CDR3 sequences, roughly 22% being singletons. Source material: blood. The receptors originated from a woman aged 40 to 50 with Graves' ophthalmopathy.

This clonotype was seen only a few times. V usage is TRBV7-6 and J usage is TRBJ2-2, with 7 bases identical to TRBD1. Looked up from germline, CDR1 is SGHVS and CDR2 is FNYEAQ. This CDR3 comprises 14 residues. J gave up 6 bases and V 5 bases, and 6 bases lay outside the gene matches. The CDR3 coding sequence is TGTGCCAGCAGCCAAAATACAGGGGCCGGGGAGCTGTTTTTT. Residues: CASSQNTGAGELFF.

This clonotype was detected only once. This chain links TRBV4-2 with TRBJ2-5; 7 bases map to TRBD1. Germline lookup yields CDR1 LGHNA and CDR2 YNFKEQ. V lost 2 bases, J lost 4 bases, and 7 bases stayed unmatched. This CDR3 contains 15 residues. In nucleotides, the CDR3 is TGTGCCAGCAGCCAACCCGACAGGGAAGGAGAGACCCAGTACTTC. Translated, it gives CASSQPDREGETQYF.

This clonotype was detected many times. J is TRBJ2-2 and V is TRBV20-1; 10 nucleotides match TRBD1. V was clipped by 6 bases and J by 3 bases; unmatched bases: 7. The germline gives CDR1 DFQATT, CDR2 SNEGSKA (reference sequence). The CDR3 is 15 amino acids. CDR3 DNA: TGCAGTGCCCGCGACAGGGGGCGCGACACCGGGGAGCTGTTTTTT. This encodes CSARDRGRDTGELFF.

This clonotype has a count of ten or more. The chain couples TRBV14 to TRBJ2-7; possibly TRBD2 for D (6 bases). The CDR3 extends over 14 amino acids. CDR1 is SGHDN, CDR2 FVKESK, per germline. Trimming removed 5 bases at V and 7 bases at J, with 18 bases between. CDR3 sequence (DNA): TGTGCCAGCAGCTATGCCGGCGGCGGGATTGAGCAGTACTTC. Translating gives CASSYAGGGIEQYF.

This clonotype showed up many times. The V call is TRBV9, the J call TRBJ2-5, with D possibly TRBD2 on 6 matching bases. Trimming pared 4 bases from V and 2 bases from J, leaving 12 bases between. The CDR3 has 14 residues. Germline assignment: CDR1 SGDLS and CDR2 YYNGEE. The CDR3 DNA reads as TGTGCCAGCAGCCCCGGGACTCAACAAGAGACCCAGTACTTC. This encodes CASSPGTQQETQYF.

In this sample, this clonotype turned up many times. The DNA of the CDR3 is TGTGCCAGCGAAACAGGATCGAACACTGAAGCTTTCTTT. Protein sequence: CASETGSNTEAFF. This chain connects TRBV5-5 to TRBJ1-1, with D possibly TRBD1 on 5 matching bases. Trimming removed 7 bases from V and 1 base from J, with 11 bases in between. Germline loops: CDR1 SGHKS, CDR2 YYEKEE (reference sequence). The CDR3 sequence is 13 residues long.

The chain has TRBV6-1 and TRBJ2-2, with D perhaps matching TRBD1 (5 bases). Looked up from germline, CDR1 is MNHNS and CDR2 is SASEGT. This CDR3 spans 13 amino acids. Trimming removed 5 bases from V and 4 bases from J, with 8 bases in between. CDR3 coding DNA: TGTGCCAGCAGTAAACAGGTCACCGGGGAGCTGTTTTTT. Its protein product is CASSKQVTGELFF.

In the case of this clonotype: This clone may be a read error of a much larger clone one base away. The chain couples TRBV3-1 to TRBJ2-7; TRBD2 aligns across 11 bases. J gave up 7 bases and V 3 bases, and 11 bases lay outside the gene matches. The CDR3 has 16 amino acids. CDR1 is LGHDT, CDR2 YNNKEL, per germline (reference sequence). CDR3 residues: CASSQRGLAVGGEQYF. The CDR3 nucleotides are TGTGCCAGCAGCCAGAGGGGACTAGCGGTAGGCGGTGAGCAGTACTTC.

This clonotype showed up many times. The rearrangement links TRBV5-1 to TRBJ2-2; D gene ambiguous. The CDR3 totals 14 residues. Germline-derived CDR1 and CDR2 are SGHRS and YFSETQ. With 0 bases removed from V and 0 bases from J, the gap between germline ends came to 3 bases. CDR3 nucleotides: TGCGCCAGCAGCTTGGGGACGAACACCGGGGAGCTGTTTTTT. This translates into CASSLGTNTGELFF.

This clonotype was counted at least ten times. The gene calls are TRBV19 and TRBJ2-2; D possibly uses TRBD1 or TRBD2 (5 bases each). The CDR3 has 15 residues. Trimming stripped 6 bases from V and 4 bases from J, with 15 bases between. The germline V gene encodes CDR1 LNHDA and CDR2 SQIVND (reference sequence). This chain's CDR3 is CASSERGVGTGELFF. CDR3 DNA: TGTGCCAGTAGCGAGAGAGGGGTGGGCACCGGGGAGCTGTTTTTT.

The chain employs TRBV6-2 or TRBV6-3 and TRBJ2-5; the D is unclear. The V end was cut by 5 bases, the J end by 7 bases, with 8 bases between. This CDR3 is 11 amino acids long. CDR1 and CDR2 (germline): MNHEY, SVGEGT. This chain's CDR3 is CASSDRGTQYF. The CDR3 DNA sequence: TGTGCCAGCAGTGATCGAGGGACCCAGTACTTC.

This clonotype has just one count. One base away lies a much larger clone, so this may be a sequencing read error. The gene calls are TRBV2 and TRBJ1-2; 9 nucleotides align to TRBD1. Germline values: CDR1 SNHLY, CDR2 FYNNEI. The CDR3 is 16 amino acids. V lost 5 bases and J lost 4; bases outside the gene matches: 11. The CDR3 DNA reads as TGTGCCAGCAGTAAAAGGACAGGGGCTCTTAGCTATGGCTACACCTTC. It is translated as CASSKRTGALSYGYTF. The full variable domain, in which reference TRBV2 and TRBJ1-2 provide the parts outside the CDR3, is EPEVTQTPSHQVTQMGQEVILRCVPISNHLYFYWYRQILGQKVEFLVSFYNNEISEKSEIFDDQFSVERPDGSNFTLKIRSTKLEDSAMYFCASSKRTGALSYGYTFGSGTRLTVV.

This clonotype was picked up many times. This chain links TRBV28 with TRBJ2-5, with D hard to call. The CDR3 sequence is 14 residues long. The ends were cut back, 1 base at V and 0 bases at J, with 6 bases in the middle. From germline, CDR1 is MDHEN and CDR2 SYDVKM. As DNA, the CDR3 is TGTGCCAGCAGTTTATCCGATTACCAAGAGACCCAGTACTTC. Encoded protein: CASSLSDYQETQYF.

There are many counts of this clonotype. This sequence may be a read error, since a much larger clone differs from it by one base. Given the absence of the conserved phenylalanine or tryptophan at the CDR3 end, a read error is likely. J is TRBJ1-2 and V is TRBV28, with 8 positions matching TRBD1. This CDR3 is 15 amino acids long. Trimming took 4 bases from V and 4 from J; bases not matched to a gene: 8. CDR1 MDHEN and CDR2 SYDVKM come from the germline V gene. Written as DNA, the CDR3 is TGTGCCAGCAGTTCAGCCGGGACAGGAGCCTATGGCTACACCCTC. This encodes CASSSAGTGAYGYTL.

The CDR3 DNA is TGTGCCAGCAGTGAAGTTACTTCTGGAAACACCATATATTTT. Translation: CASSEVTSGNTIYF. V and J are TRBV2 and TRBJ1-3; D is undetermined. CDR1 and CDR2 from the germline V gene are SNHLY and FYNNEI. Trimming stripped 1 base from V and 1 base from J, with 5 bases between. There are 14 residues in the CDR3.

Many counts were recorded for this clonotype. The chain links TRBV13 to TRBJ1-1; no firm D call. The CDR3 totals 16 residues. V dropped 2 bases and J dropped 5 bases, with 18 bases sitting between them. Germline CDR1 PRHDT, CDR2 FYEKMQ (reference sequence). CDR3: CASSLRRLGGETEAFF. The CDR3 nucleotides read TGTGCCAGCAGCTTAAGGAGGCTGGGCGGGGAAACTGAAGCTTTCTTT.

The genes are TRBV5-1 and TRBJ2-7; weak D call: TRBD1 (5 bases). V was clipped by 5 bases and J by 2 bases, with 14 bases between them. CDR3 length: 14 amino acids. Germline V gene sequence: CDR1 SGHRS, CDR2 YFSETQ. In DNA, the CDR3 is TGCGCCAGCAGTCAACAGGAAGCCCCCTACGAGCAGTACTTC. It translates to CASSQQEAPYEQYF.

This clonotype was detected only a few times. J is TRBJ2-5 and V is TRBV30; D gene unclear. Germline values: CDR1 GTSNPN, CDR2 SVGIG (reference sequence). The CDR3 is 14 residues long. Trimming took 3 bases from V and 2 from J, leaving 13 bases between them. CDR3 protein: CAWSPVQLQETQYF. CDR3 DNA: TGTGCCTGGAGCCCAGTACAGTTACAAGAGACCCAGTACTTC.

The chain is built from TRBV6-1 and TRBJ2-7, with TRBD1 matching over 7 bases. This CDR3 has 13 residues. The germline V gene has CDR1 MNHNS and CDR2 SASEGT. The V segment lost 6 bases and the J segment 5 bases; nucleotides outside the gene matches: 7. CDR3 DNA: TGTGCCAGCAGCCTGACAGGGAACCACGAGCAGTACTTC. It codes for CASSLTGNHEQYF.

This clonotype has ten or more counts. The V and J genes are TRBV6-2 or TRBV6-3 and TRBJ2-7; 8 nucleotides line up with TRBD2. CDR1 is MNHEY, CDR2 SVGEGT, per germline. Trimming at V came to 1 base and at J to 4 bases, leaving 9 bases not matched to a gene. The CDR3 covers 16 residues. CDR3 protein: CASSYFPAGVPYEQYF. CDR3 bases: TGTGCCAGCAGTTACTTTCCAGCGGGAGTCCCTTACGAGCAGTACTTC.

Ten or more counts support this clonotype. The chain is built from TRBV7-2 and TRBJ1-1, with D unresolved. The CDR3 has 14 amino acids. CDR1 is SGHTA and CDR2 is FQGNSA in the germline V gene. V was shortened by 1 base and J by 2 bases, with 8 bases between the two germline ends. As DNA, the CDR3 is TGTGCCAGCAGCTTAGTAGGGTTAAACACTGAAGCTTTCTTT. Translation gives CASSLVGLNTEAFF.

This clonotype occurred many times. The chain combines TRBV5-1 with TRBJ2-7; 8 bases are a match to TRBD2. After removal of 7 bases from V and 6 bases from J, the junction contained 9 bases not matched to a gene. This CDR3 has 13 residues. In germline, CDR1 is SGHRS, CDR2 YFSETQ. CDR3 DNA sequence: TGCGCCAGCCGGGAGGGGACCTCAGGCGAGCAGTACTTC. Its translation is CASREGTSGEQYF.

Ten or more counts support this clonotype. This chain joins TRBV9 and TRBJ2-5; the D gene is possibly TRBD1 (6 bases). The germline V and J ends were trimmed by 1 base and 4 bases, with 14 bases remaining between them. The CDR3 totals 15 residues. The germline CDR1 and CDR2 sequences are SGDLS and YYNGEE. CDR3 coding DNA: TGTGCCAGCAGCGTATTATCGGCCAGGGGAGAGACCCAGTACTTC. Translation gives CASSVLSARGETQYF.

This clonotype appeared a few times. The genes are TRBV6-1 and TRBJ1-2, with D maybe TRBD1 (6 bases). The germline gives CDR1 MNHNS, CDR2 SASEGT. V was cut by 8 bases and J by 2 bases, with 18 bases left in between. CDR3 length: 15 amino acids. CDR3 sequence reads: CASSTRQGTNYGYTF. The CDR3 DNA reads TGTGCCAGCTCTACCCGGCAGGGGACGAACTATGGCTACACCTTC.

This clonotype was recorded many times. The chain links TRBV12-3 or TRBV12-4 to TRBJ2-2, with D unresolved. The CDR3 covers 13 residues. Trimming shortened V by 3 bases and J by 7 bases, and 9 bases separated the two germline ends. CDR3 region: CASSFRVLGELFF. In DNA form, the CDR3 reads TGTGCCAGCAGTTTTCGCGTACTCGGGGAGCTGTTTTTT.

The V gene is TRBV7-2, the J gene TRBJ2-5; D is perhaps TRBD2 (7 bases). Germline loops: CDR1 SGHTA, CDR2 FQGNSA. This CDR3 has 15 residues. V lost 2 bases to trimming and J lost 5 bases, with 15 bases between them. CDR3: CASSLRRGPMETQYF. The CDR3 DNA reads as TGTGCCAGCAGCTTAAGGCGGGGGCCAATGGAGACCCAGTACTTC.

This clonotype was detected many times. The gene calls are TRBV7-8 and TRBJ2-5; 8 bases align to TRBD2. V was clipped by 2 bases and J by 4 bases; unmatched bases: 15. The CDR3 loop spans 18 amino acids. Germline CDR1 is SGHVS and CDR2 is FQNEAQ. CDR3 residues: CASSLSRTGTRVGETQYF. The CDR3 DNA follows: TGTGCCAGCAGCTTATCACGTACTGGGACTAGGGTTGGAGAGACCCAGTACTTC.

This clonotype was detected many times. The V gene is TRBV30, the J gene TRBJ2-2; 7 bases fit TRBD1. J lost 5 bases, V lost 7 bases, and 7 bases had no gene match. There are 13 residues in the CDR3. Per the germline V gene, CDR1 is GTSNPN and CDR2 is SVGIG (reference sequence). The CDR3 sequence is CALDRVGTGELFF. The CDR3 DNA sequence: TGTGCCTTAGACAGGGTCGGGACCGGGGAGCTGTTTTTT.

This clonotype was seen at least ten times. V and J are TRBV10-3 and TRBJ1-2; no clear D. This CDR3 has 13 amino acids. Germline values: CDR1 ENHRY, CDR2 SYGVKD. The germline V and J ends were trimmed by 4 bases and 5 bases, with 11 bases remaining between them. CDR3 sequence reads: CAISAPVRYGYTF. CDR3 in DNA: TGTGCCATCAGTGCCCCGGTGAGGTATGGCTACACCTTC.

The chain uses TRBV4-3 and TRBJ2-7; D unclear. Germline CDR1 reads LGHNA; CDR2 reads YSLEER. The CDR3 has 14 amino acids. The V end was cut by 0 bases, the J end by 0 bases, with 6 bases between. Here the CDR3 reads CASSQEYRSYEQYF. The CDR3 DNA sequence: TGCGCCAGCAGCCAAGAATACCGCTCCTACGAGCAGTACTTC.

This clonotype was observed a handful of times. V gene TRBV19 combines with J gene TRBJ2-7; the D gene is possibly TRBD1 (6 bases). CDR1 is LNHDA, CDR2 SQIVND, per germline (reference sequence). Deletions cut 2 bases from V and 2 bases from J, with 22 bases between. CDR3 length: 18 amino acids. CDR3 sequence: CASSIIMSWGRRTYEQYF. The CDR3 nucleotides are TGTGCCAGTAGTATAATCATGTCTTGGGGGCGAAGGACCTACGAGCAGTACTTC.